What follows are 19 T cell receptor beta chains derived from one specimen sequenced in a study of T cells in Graves' hyperthyroidism and ophthalmopathy. It was RNA transcripts that yielded the amplified TCR beta CDR3 regions. An initial round of RT-PCR targeting the TCR CDR3 relied on the HTBI primer set. Using its own MiXCR run on the multiplex PCR reads, TCRdb lists one record per CDR3 protein. The sample lists fewer than 350,000 distinct CDR3 sequences, roughly an eighth occurring once. The sample taken for sequencing was blood. The receptors come from a woman between 40 and 50 years old with Graves' hyperthyroidism.

The chain couples TRBV5-5 to TRBJ2-4; TRBD1 matches at 9 bases. Trimming took 3 bases from V and 6 from J; bases not matched to a gene: 7. This CDR3 has 15 amino acids. Germline V gene sequence: CDR1 SGHKS, CDR2 YYEKEE (reference sequence). The chain's CDR3 is CASSSGQGFINIQYF. The CDR3 DNA reads TGTGCCAGCAGCTCGGGACAGGGATTTATAAACATTCAGTACTTC.

This clonotype was seen a handful of times. The rearrangement links TRBV11-3 to TRBJ2-7; D uncertain. Looked up from germline, CDR1 is SGHNT and CDR2 is YENEEA. The CDR3 has 13 amino acids. Trimming cost V 5 bases and J 0 bases, with 8 bases left between them. This chain's CDR3 is CASSQTHSYEQYF. The CDR3 region has the DNA TGTGCCAGCAGCCAGACACACTCCTACGAGCAGTACTTC.

This chain links TRBV18 with TRBJ2-7, with D tentatively TRBD1 (5 bases). The CDR3 has 15 amino acids. Germline CDR1 reads KGHSH; CDR2 reads LQKENI. V gave up 3 bases and J gave up 0 bases, with 12 bases separating them. The CDR3 is CASSPGQATSYEQYF. The CDR3 DNA is TGTGCCAGCTCACCGGGGCAGGCGACCTCCTACGAGCAGTACTTC.

The chain has TRBV28 and TRBJ2-7; TRBD2 aligns across 8 bases. Per germline, CDR1 MDHEN and CDR2 SYDVKM. Losses at the gene ends were 5 bases for V and 5 bases for J; bases not matched to a gene: 8. The CDR3 length is 14 residues. The CDR3 spells CASSLREGGHEQYF. In nucleotides, the CDR3 is TGTGCCAGCAGTCTACGGGAGGGGGGCCACGAGCAGTACTTC.

The rearrangement uses TRBV15 and TRBJ2-4; TRBD1 agrees at 8 bases. This CDR3 spans 15 amino acids. The V gene end was trimmed by 5 bases and the J gene end by 4 bases; junction bases not matched to a gene: 7. CDR1 LNHNV and CDR2 YYDKDF come from the germline V gene (reference sequence). CDR3 bases: TGTGCCACCAGCGGATACAGGGGGACAAAAAACATTCAGTACTTC. The encoded protein is CATSGYRGTKNIQYF.

This clonotype was observed at least ten times. The rearrangement joins TRBV30 to TRBJ2-7; 8 nucleotides agree with TRBD1. CDR3 length: 13 amino acids. Trimming took 2 bases from V and 2 from J; bases not matched to a gene: 2. Per the germline V gene, CDR1 is GTSNPN and CDR2 is SVGIG (reference sequence). CDR3 sequence (DNA): TGTGCCTGGAGTCGGGACAGGCCCTACGAGCAGTACTTC. It encodes CAWSRDRPYEQYF.

The chain uses TRBV2 and TRBJ2-2; D uncertain. Germline loops: CDR1 SNHLY, CDR2 FYNNEI. The length of the CDR3 is 15 residues. Trimming took 1 base from V and 1 from J, leaving 7 bases between them. The CDR3: CASSEEQQNTGELFF. The CDR3 DNA sequence: TGTGCCAGCAGTGAAGAACAGCAGAACACCGGGGAGCTGTTTTTT.

This clonotype was seen a few times. The chain employs TRBV18 and TRBJ2-1, with TRBD2 matching over 10 bases. The V segment lost 3 bases and the J segment 9 bases; nucleotides outside the gene matches: 2. The CDR3 is made up of 13 amino acids. The V gene's germline CDR1 is KGHSH and CDR2 LQKENI. This chain's CDR3 is CASSPSGRGEQFF. Written as DNA, the CDR3 is TGTGCCAGCTCACCCAGCGGGAGGGGTGAGCAGTTCTTC.

This clonotype was seen many times. The gene calls are TRBV27 and TRBJ1-1; 9 positions match TRBD1. The CDR3 has 16 residues. The trim removed 3 bases at V and 0 bases at J, leaving 5 bases unmatched. Per the germline V gene, CDR1 is MNHEY and CDR2 is SMNVEV (reference sequence). DNA for the CDR3: TGTGCCAGCAGTTTCGACAGGGGGTACATGAACACTGAAGCTTTCTTT. Its translation: CASSFDRGYMNTEAFF.

This clonotype was recorded at least ten times. The genes are TRBV12-3 or TRBV12-4 and TRBJ1-2; tentatively, D is TRBD1 (6 bases). The CDR3 has 13 residues. Trimming removed 4 bases at V and 8 bases at J, with 14 bases between. The CDR3 nucleotides read TGTGCCAGCAGTTCGGCCGGGGGGCGAGGCTACACCTTC. Its protein product is CASSSAGGRGYTF.

The chain recombines TRBV5-4 with TRBJ2-5; the D gene is possibly TRBD2 (7 bases). Deletions cut 0 bases from V and 7 bases from J, with 10 bases between. The V gene's germline CDR1 is SGHNT and CDR2 YYREEE (reference sequence). This CDR3 is 13 amino acids long. CDR3 coding DNA: TGTGCCAGCAGCTTGGAGGGAGGGGGGACCCAGTACTTC. It is translated as CASSLEGGGTQYF.

This clonotype has a count of ten or more. This chain connects TRBV7-8 to TRBJ2-7; no clear D. The CDR3 runs 14 residues. Germline V gene data show CDR1 as SGHVS and CDR2 as FQNEAQ. Trimming pared 1 base from V and 4 bases from J, leaving 11 bases between. The CDR3 loop is CASSLGRPPYEQYF. In DNA form, the CDR3 reads TGTGCCAGCAGCTTAGGCAGGCCCCCGTACGAGCAGTACTTC.

This clonotype was detected ten times or more. The rearrangement uses TRBV3-1 and TRBJ1-5; D is perhaps TRBD1 (5 bases). The CDR3 totals 14 residues. The V gene lost 6 bases and the J gene lost 5 bases, with 14 bases spanning the gap. Germline values: CDR1 LGHDT, CDR2 YNNKEL (reference sequence). The CDR3 loop reads CASSPKPRDQPQHF. In nucleotides, the CDR3 is TGTGCCAGCAGTCCCAAACCCAGGGATCAGCCCCAGCATTTT.

This clonotype has ten or more counts. This chain joins TRBV6-1 and TRBJ1-1; 7 nucleotides align to TRBD1. Germline trimming cut 5 bases from V and 2 bases from J; bases unmatched to any gene: 8. Germline V gene data show CDR1 as MNHNS and CDR2 as SASEGT. CDR3 length: 15 residues. The CDR3 sequence is CASSFSDRANTEAFF. CDR3 coding DNA: TGTGCCAGCAGTTTCTCCGACAGGGCAAACACTGAAGCTTTCTTT.

About this clonotype: A junction boundary mismatches the germline segment, possibly from a read error. This chain connects TRBV7-8 to TRBJ1-5; possibly TRBD1 for D (5 bases). In germline, CDR1 is SGHVS, CDR2 FQNEAQ. This CDR3 is 17 amino acids long. CDR3 coding DNA: TGTGCCAGCAACTTAACGGCGGGGCTCATTGGGAATCAGCCCCAGCATTTT. Encoded protein: CASNLTAGLIGNQPQHF.

In this sample, this clonotype turned up a few times. The chain has TRBV4-1 and TRBJ1-6; D call uncertain. V was pared by 4 bases and J by 4 bases, with 14 bases between. The CDR3 is made up of 16 amino acids. Germline values: CDR1 MGHRA, CDR2 YSYEKL. CDR3 sequence reads: CASSPRTGGYNSPLHF. The CDR3 bases are TGCGCCAGCAGCCCCCGGACGGGTGGTTATAATTCACCCCTCCACTTT.

There are a few counts of this clonotype. The chain joins TRBV27 to TRBJ1-2; D perhaps matches TRBD1 (6 bases). The CDR3 covers 13 residues. Germline CDR1 MNHEY, CDR2 SMNVEV (reference sequence). Trimming took off 3 bases at V and 4 bases at J, with 9 bases between the two ends. CDR3 sequence: CASSFGTSYGYTF. The CDR3 DNA sequence: TGTGCCAGCAGTTTCGGGACAAGCTATGGCTACACCTTC.

This clonotype was recorded many times. V and J are TRBV12-3 or TRBV12-4 and TRBJ1-5; 10 bases align to TRBD1. This CDR3 is built from 17 residues. The V segment lost 0 bases and the J segment 7 bases; nucleotides outside the gene matches: 9. CDR3 DNA sequence: TGTGCCAGCAGTTTAGCGCGGGGGACAGGGGTAGGGCAGCCCCAGCATTTT. Encoded protein: CASSLARGTGVGQPQHF.

The chain carries TRBV9 and TRBJ1-2, with D perhaps matching TRBD1 (6 bases). CDR1 and CDR2 from the germline V gene are SGDLS and YYNGEE. This CDR3 is 13 amino acids long. V lost 3 bases to trimming and J lost 7 bases, with 13 bases between them. The CDR3: CASSASGTTGYTF. CDR3 nucleotide sequence: TGTGCCAGCAGCGCCTCCGGGACAACTGGCTACACCTTC.